The clone carrying this TCR beta chain was found once. Its antigen is currently unknown. This record comes from a study of cytomegalovirus exposure and HLA in healthy donors. PCR employed 60 Vbeta and 13 Jbeta primers. This table comes from immunoSEQ multiplex PCR, and its TCRdb copy is limited to in-frame clones, with some not included. In the table there are around 180,000 clones, roughly 78% of which are singletons. The study, taken as a whole, reports: Later analysis found that TCR beta chains associated with HLA were more clonally expanded than other, equally common chains. Sequencing artifact likely explains a cluster of highly shared sequence variants. A later analysis reportedly identified an Asian-associated ancestry cluster as carrying fewer N-insertions than the roughly 720-donor mean. Accounts indicate the classifier identified cytomegalovirus status with strong specificity and sensitivity.

After removal of 1 base from V and 8 bases from J, the junction contained 11 bases not matched to a gene. Looked up from germline, CDR1 is SGDLS and CDR2 is YYNGEE. The CDR3 totals 16 residues. V is TRBV9 and J is TRBJ2-1; 8 bases align to TRBD2. This TCR came from a woman in her thirties or forties in good health and CMV-seronegative. Sequencing input: PBMCs. The CDR3 is CASSVSAGEEWDEQFF. The CDR3 coding sequence is TGTGCCAGCAGCGTATCAGCGGGAGAGGAGTGGGATGAGCAGTTCTTC.